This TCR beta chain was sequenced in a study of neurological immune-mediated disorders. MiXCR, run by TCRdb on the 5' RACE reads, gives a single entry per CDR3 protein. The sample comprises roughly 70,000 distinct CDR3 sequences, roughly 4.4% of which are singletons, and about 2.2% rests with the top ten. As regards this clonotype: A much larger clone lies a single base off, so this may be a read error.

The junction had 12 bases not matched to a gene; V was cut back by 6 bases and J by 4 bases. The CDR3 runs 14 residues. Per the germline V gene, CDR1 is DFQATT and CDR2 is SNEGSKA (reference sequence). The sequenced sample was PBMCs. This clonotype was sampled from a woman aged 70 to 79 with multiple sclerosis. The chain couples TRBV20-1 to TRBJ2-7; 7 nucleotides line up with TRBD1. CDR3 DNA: TGCAGTGCGACGACAGGGACAGTTGGGTACGAGCAGTACTTC. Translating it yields CSATTGTVGYEQYF.